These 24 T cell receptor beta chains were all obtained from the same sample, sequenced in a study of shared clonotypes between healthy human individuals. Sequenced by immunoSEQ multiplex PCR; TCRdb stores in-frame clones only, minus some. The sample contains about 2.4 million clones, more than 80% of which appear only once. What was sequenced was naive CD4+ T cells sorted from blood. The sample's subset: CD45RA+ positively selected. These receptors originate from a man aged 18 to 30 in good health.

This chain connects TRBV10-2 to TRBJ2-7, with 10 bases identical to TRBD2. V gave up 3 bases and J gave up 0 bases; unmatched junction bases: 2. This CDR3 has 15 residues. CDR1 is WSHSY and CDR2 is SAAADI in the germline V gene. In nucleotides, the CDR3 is TGCGCCAGCAGTGATCCTAGCGGGAGCTCCTACGAGCAGTACTTC. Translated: CASSDPSGSSYEQYF.

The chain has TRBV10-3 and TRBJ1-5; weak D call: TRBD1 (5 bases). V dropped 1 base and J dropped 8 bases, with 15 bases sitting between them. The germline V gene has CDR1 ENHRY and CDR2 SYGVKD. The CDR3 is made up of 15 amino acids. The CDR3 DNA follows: TGTGCCATCAGTGAGTATATGCAGGGCGGAGAGCCCCAGCATTTT. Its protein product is CAISEYMQGGEPQHF.

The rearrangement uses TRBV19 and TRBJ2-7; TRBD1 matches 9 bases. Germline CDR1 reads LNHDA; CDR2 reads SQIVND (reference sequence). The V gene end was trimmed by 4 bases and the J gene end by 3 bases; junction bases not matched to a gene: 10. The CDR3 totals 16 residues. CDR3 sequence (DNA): TGTGCCAGTAGTACCGTGGGACAGGGAATCTACTACGAGCAGTACTTC. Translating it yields CASSTVGQGIYYEQYF.

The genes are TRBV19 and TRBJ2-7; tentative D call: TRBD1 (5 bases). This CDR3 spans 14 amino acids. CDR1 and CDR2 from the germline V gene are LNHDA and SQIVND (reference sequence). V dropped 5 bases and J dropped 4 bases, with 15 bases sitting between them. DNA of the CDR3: TGTGCCAGTAGTGAAAGGGGCCCGGATTACGAGCAGTACTTC. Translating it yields CASSERGPDYEQYF. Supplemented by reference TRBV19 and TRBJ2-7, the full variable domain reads DGGITQSPKYLFRKEGQNVTLSCEQNLNHDAMYWYRQDPGQGLRLIYYSQIVNDFQKGDIAEGYSVSREKKESFPLTVTSAQKNPTAFYLCASSERGPDYEQYFGPGTRLTVT.

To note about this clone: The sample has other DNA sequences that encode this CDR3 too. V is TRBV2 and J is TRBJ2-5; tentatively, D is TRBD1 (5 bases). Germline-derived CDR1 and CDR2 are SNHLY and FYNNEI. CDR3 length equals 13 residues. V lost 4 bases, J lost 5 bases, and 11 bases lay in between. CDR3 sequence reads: CASSGGTRETQYF. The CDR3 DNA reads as TGTGCCAGCAGTGGGGGCACTCGGGAGACCCAGTACTTC.

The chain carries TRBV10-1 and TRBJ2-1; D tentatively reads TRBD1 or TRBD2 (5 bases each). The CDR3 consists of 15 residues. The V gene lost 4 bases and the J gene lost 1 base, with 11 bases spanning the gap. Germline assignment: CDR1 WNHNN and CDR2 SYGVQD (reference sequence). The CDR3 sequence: CASSGTLGSYNEQFF. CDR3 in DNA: TGCGCCAGCAGTGGGACACTAGGATCCTACAATGAGCAGTTCTTC.

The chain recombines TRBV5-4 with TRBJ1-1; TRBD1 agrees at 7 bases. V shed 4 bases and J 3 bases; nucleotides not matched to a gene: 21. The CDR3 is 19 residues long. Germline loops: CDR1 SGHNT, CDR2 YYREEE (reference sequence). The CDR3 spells CASSIGTGTVHTGDTEAFF. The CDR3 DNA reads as TGTGCCAGCAGCATAGGCACCGGGACAGTTCATACAGGGGACACTGAAGCTTTCTTT. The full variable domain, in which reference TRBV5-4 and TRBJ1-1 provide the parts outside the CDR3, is ETGVTQSPTHLIKTRGQQVTLRCSSQSGHNTVSWYQQALGQGPQFIFQYYREEENGRGNFPPRFSGLQFPNYSSELNVNALELDDSALYLCASSIGTGTVHTGDTEAFFGQGTRLTVV.

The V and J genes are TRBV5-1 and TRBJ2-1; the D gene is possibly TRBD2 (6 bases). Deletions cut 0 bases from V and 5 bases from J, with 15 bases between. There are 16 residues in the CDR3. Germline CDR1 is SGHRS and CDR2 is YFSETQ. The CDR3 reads CASSLDATSIHNEQFF. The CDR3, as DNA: TGCGCCAGCAGCTTGGATGCGACTAGTATCCACAATGAGCAGTTCTTC.

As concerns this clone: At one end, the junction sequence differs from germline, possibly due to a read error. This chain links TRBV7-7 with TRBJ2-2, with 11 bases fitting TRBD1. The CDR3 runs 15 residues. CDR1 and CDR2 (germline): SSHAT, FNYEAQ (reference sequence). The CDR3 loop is CASSHGQGATGELFF. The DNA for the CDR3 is TGTGCTAGCAGCCACGGACAGGGGGCTACCGGGGAGCTGTTTTTT.

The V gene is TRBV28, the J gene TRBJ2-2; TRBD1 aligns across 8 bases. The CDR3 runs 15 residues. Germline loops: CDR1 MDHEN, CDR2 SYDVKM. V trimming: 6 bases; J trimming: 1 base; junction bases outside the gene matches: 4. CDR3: CASRAGTGNTGELFF. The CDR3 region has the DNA TGTGCCAGCAGGGCGGGGACAGGGAACACCGGGGAGCTGTTTTTT.

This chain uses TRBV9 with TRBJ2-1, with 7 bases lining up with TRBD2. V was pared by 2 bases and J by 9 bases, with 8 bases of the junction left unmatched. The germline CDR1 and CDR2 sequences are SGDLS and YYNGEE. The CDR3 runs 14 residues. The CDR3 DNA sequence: TGTGCCAGCAGCGTCGTCGCGCCGGGGGGTGAGCAGTTCTTC. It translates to CASSVVAPGGEQFF.

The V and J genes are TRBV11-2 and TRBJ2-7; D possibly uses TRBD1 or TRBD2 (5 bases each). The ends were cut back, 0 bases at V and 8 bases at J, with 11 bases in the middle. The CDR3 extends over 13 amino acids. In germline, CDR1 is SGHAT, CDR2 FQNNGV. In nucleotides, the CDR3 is TGTGCCAGCAGCTTAGAGGGACCGCCCAAGCAGTACTTC. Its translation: CASSLEGPPKQYF.

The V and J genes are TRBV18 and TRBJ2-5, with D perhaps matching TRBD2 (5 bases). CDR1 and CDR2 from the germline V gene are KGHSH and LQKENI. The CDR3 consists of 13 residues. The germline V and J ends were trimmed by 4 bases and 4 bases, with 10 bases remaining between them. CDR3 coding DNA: TGTGCCAGCTCACTTAAACGGGGAGAGACCCAGTACTTC. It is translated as CASSLKRGETQYF.

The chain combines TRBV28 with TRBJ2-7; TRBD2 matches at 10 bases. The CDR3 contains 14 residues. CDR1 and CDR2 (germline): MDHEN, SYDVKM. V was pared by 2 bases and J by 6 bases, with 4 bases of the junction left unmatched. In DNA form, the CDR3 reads TGTGCCAGCAGTTTAAGCGGGGGGGCCGGCGAGCAGTACTTC. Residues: CASSLSGGAGEQYF. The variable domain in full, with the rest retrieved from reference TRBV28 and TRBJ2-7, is DVKVTQSSRYLVKRTGEKVFLECVQDMDHENMFWYRQDPGLGLRLIYFSYDVKMKEKGDIPEGYSVSREKKERFSLILESASTNQTSMYLCASSLSGGAGEQYFGPGTRLTVT.

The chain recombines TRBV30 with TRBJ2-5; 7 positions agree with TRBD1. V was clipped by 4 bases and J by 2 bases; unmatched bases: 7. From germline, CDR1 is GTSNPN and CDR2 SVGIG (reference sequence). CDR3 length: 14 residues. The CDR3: CAWNFDREQETQYF. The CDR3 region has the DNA TGTGCCTGGAACTTTGACAGGGAACAAGAGACCCAGTACTTC.

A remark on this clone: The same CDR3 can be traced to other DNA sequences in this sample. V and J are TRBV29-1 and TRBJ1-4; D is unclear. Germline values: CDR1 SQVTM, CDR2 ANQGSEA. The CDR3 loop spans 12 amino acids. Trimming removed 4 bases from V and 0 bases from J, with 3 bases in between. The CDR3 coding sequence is TGCAGCGTTGGCGCAACTAATGAAAAACTGTTTTTT. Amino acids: CSVGATNEKLFF.

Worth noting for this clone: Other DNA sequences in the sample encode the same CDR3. This CDR3 reads CASSLDRGYEQYF. The CDR3 DNA sequence: TGTGCCAGCAGCTTAGACAGGGGCTACGAGCAGTACTTC. The chain combines TRBV11-2 with TRBJ2-7; a weak D match, TRBD1 (6 bases). The CDR3 length is 13 residues. Germline V CDR1 and CDR2: SGHAT, FQNNGV. The V end was cut by 0 bases, the J end by 3 bases, with 6 bases between.

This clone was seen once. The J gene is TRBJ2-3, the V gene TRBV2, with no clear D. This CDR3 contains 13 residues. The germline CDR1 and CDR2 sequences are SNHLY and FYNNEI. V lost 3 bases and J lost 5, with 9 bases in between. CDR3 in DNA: TGTGCCAGCAGTGACAATAGTAGAGATACGCAGTATTTT. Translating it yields CASSDNSRDTQYF.

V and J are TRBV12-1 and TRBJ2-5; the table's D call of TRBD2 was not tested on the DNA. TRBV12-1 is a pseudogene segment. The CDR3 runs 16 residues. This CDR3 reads CASSLDGLEGEETQYF. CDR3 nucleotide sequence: TGTGCCAGCAGCTTGGACGGACTAGAGGGAGAAGAGACCCAGTACTTC.

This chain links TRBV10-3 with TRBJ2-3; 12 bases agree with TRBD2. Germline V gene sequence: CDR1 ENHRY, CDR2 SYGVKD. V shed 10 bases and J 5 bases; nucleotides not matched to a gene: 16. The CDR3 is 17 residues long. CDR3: CATSNPGLAGKGDTQYF. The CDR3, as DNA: TGTGCCACCTCGAACCCTGGACTAGCGGGAAAGGGAGATACGCAGTATTTT.

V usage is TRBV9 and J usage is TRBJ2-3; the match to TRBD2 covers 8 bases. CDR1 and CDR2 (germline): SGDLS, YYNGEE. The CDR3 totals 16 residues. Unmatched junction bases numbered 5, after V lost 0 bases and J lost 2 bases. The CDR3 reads CASSVVVAGNTDTQYF. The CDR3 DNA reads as TGTGCCAGCAGCGTAGTAGTAGCGGGGAACACAGATACGCAGTATTTT.

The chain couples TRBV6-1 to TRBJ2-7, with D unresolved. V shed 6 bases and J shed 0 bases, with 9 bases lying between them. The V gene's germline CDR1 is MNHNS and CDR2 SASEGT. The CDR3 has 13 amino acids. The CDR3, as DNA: TGTGCCAGCAGGCCCCAAAGCTCCTACGAGCAGTACTTC. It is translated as CASRPQSSYEQYF.

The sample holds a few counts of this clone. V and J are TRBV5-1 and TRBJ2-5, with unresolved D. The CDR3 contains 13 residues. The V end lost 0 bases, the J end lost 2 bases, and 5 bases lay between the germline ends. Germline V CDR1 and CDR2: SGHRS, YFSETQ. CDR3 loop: CASSLEEQETQYF. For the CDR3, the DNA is TGCGCCAGCAGCTTGGAGGAACAAGAGACCCAGTACTTC.

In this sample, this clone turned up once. This CDR3 reads CASSIGQLAAEQFF. The CDR3 DNA follows: TGTGCCAGTAGTATCGGTCAACTAGCGGCCGAGCAGTTCTTC. The V and J genes are TRBV19 and TRBJ2-1; 8 bases fit TRBD2. The germline gives CDR1 LNHDA, CDR2 SQIVND (reference sequence). V dropped 3 bases and J dropped 10; count of bases not matched to a gene: 8. The length of the CDR3 is 14 residues.